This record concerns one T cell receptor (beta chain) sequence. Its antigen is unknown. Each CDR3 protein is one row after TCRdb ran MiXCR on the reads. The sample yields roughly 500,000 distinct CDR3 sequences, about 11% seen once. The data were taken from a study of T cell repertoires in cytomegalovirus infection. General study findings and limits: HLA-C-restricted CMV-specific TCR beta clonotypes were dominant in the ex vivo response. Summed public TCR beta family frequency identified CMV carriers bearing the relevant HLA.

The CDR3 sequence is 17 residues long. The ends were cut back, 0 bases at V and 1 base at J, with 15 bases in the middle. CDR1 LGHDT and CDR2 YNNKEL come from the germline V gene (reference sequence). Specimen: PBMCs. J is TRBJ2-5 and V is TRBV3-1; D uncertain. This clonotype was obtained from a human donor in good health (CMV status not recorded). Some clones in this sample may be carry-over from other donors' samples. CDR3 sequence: CASSQDLWVSPQETQYF. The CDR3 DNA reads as TGTGCCAGCAGCCAAGATCTGTGGGTCTCCCCCCAAGAGACCCAGTACTTC.